The table lists the clone carrying this T cell receptor (beta chain) with a few counts. Its antigen is as yet unknown. This record comes from a study of T cells in Graves' hyperthyroidism and ophthalmopathy. Clinical Activity Scores of at least 3, NOSPECS grades of at least 4 and durations under 3 months characterized ophthalmopathy patients. Orbital computed tomography, thyroid ultrasound, serum thyroxine and TRAb, and clinical symptoms together informed the diagnoses. Points from the study as a whole: Researchers found most expanded thyroid clonotypes above 0.001 in blood as well. The authors' 13 V-J model separated ophthalmopathy from stable hyperthyroidism.

From RNA transcripts, TCR beta CDR3 regions were amplified. When the TCR CDR3 underwent first-round RT-PCR, the HTBI primer set was used. MiXCR was run by TCRdb on the multiplex PCR reads, yielding one entry per CDR3 protein. The sample consists of 300,000 to 500,000 distinct CDR3 sequences, more than 12% of them appearing once. V lost 1 base and J 6 bases, leaving 7 bases between the germline ends. Germline CDR1 and CDR2: SEHNR and FQNEAQ (reference sequence). CDR3 length equals 13 residues. Sequencing was performed on blood. This TCR came from a man in his forties or fifties with Graves' ophthalmopathy. V is TRBV7-9 and J is TRBJ1-5; D unresolved. DNA of the CDR3: TGTGCCAGCAGCTTAGATGGGCGTCAGCCCCAGCATTTT. Translation: CASSLDGRQPQHF.